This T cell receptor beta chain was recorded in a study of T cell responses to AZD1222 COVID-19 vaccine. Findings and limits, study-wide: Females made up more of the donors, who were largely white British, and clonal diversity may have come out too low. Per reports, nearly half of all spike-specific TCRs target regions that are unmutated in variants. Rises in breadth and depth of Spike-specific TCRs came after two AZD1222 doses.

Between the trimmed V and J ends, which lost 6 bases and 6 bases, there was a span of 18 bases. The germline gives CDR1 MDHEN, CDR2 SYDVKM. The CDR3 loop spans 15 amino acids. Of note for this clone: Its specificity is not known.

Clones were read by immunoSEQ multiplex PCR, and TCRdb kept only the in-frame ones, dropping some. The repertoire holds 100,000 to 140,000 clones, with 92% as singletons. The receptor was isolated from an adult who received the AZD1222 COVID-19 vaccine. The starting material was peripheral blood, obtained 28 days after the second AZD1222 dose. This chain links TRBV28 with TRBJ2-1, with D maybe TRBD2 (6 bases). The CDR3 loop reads CASRNTGLSINEQFF. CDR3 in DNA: TGTGCCAGCAGGAATACGGGACTCTCTATCAATGAGCAGTTCTTC.